This TCR beta chain comes out of a study of cytomegalovirus exposure and HLA in healthy donors. About the study: Early on, a data release was issued that held roughly 80 million unique TCRs from HLA-typed donors.

Whole-study results and caveats: Prediction of most subjects' HLA-A and HLA-B alleles by TCR beta sequences was reportedly accurate. The study labeled 150 or so TCR beta chains cytomegalovirus-associated. A later analysis showed HLA-associated TCR beta chains outstripping equally common others in clonal expansion.

Amplification used 60 Vbeta primers and 13 Jbeta primers. Libraries were prepared by immunoSEQ multiplex PCR; TCRdb keeps only in-frame clonotypes and omits some of them. In the table there are about 190,000 clones, over 80% of which are singletons. Concerning this clone itself: Its antigen is unidentified.

The receptor was derived from a man aged 40-49 years in good health and CMV-seropositive. Material for sequencing was PBMCs.

The CDR3 is CASRLEDTQYF. The CDR3 nucleotides read TGTGCCAGCAGGCTGGAGGATACGCAGTATTTT. V gene TRBV6-5 combines with J gene TRBJ2-3; D ambiguous. This CDR3 comprises 11 residues. V was trimmed by 6 bases and J by 6 bases, leaving 7 bases between them. CDR1 is MNHEY, CDR2 SVGAGI, per germline.